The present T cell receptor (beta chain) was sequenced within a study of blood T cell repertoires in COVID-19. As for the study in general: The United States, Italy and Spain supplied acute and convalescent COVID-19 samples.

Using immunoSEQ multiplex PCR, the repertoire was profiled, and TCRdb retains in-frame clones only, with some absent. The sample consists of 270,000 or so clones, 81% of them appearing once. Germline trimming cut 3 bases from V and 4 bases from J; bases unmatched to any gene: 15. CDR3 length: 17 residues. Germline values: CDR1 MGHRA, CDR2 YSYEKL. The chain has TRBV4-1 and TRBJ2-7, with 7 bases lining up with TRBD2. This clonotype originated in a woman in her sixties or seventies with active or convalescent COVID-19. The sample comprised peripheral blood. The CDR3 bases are TGCGCCAGCAGCCAGCGTGACGGGGGGTCAAGTGGGTACGAGCAGTACTTC. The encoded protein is CASSQRDGGSSGYEQYF.